What follows are 13 T cell receptor beta chains derived from one specimen sequenced in a study of pediatric ulcerative colitis. One to two pinch biopsies were taken from the rectum during colonoscopy. Clones were read by immunoSEQ multiplex PCR, and TCRdb kept only the in-frame ones, dropping some. The table lists about 11,000 clones, 75% to 85% of them singletons, with about 3.8% in the top ten. The sample consisted of gut tissue. These receptors came from a girl aged 10-17 years who was a control in a study of pediatric ulcerative colitis.

V and J are TRBV6-5 and TRBJ2-6; D gene ambiguous. The CDR3 runs 15 residues. Germline assignment: CDR1 MNHEY and CDR2 SVGAGI. Deletions cut 5 bases from V and 3 bases from J, with 11 bases between. The CDR3 region has the DNA TGTGCCAGCAGTAGGGCCGCCGATGGGGCCAACGTCCTGACTTTC. Its translation is CASSRAADGANVLTF.

This clone was counted a few times. The chain employs TRBV21-1 and TRBJ2-1. TRBV21-1 is reported as a pseudogene. This CDR3 contains 13 residues. CDR3 nucleotides: TGTGCCAGCAACGGCAGGACCGGCCGTACAGAGTTCTTC. Translating it yields CASNGRTGRTEFF.

This chain connects TRBV7-2 to TRBJ2-3; D is undetermined. This CDR3 region has 14 residues. Germline V lookup: CDR1 SGHTA, CDR2 FQGNSA. V lost 1 base and J lost 3, with 8 bases in between. The CDR3 nucleotides are TGTGCCAGCAGCTTAGATGGGCCTACAGATACGCAGTATTTT. Its protein is CASSLDGPTDTQYF.

This chain links TRBV28 with TRBJ2-2; the D gene could be TRBD1 or TRBD2 (5 bases each). The CDR3 covers 16 residues. V lost 5 bases and J lost 4, with 17 bases in between. Germline loops: CDR1 MDHEN, CDR2 SYDVKM. CDR3 amino acids: CASSNLRDGSTGELFF. As DNA, the CDR3 is TGTGCCAGCAGTAACCTCCGGGACGGCTCCACCGGGGAGCTGTTTTTT.

The V gene is TRBV5-1, the J gene TRBJ1-2; the D is unclear. In germline, CDR1 is SGHRS, CDR2 YFSETQ. The CDR3 length is 14 residues. V was cut by 2 bases and J by 6 bases, with 14 bases left in between. CDR3 residues: CASSLAGPPDGYTF. The CDR3 DNA reads as TGCGCCAGCAGCTTAGCAGGACCCCCGGATGGCTACACCTTC.

The chain couples TRBV10-3 to TRBJ2-4; TRBD2 agrees at 7 bases. The germline V gene has CDR1 ENHRY and CDR2 SYGVKD. CDR3 length equals 15 residues. V gave up 4 bases and J gave up 5 bases; unmatched junction bases: 8. In DNA form, the CDR3 reads TGTGCCATCAGTGGGGAGGGGCGCCGGGAAAACATTCAGTACTTC. Protein sequence: CAISGEGRRENIQYF.

V gene TRBV7-8 combines with J gene TRBJ1-5, with D hard to call. Deletions cut 0 bases from V and 0 bases from J, with 6 bases between. The V gene's germline CDR1 is SGHVS and CDR2 FQNEAQ. The CDR3 totals 15 residues. CDR3 in amino acids: CASSLAGYSNQPQHF. CDR3 nucleotide sequence: TGTGCCAGCAGCTTAGCGGGTTATAGCAATCAGCCCCAGCATTTT.

The CDR3 DNA is TGTGCCAGCAGACCTGACCCCACTAGGTTCCCAGAGACCCAGTACTTC. It is translated as CASRPDPTRFPETQYF. The chain combines TRBV28 with TRBJ2-5; possibly TRBD2 for D (5 bases). V was cut by 6 bases and J by 4 bases, with 21 bases left in between. Germline V lookup: CDR1 MDHEN, CDR2 SYDVKM. The CDR3 totals 16 residues.

This clone occurred once. V gene TRBV10-1 combines with J gene TRBJ2-1; 8 bases are a match to TRBD2. The trim removed 3 bases at V and 4 bases at J, leaving 8 bases unmatched. CDR1 and CDR2 (germline): WNHNN, SYGVQD (reference sequence). The CDR3 covers 16 residues. The CDR3 region is CASSESRGLEYNEQFF. The CDR3, as DNA: TGCGCCAGCAGTGAAAGCAGGGGACTAGAATACAATGAGCAGTTCTTC.

The rearrangement joins TRBV30 to TRBJ1-5, with D unclear. V lost 0 bases and J lost 3, with 9 bases in between. This CDR3 has 14 amino acids. Germline values: CDR1 GTSNPN, CDR2 SVGIG (reference sequence). In nucleotides, the CDR3 is TGTGCCTGGAGTGTAGGGTTGGTCAATCAGCCCCAGCATTTT. It is translated as CAWSVGLVNQPQHF. Filled out from reference TRBV30 and TRBJ1-5, the complete variable domain reads SQTIHQWPATLVQPVGSPLSLECTVEGTSNPNLYWYRQAAGRGLQLLFYSVGIGQISSEVPQNLSASRPQDRQFILSSKKLLLSDSGFYLCAWSVGLVNQPQHFGDGTRLSIL.

This chain connects TRBV5-5 to TRBJ2-7, with D tentatively TRBD2 (6 bases). Germline loops: CDR1 SGHKS, CDR2 YYEKEE (reference sequence). This CDR3 is built from 19 residues. V lost 0 bases, J lost 0 bases, and 22 bases lay in between. The CDR3 DNA is TGTGCCAGCAGCTTGGCCTTAGCGGCAAGGCAAGCCAGCTCCTACGAGCAGTACTTC. Translating it yields CASSLALAARQASSYEQYF.

The CDR3 loop is CASASRGGEKLFF. Written as DNA, the CDR3 is TGTGCCAGCGCTTCACGAGGGGGGGAAAAACTGTTTTTT. The J gene is TRBJ1-4, the V gene TRBV6-5; possibly TRBD1 for D (6 bases). Trimming stripped 8 bases from V and 8 bases from J, with 15 bases between. Germline loops: CDR1 MNHEY, CDR2 SVGAGI. The CDR3 contains 13 residues.

J is TRBJ1-4 and V is TRBV9; D is ambiguous. This CDR3 has 14 amino acids. The germline V gene encodes CDR1 SGDLS and CDR2 YYNGEE. The germline V and J ends were trimmed by 0 bases and 4 bases, with 7 bases remaining between them. The CDR3 is CASSVDSFNEKLFF. The CDR3 DNA reads as TGTGCCAGCAGCGTAGACAGTTTTAATGAAAAACTGTTTTTT.